The 14 T cell receptor beta chains listed next were all sequenced from one sample in a study of beta chain features in type 1 diabetes. cDNA synthesis used the whole RNA isolate, giving expressed TCRB sequences. Generated by immunoSEQ multiplex PCR, the TCRdb table keeps only in-frame clones and is missing some. The sample has hundreds of thousands of clones, approximately 30% seen once; the top ten hold 0.05% to 0.07%. The sample taken for sequencing was naive CD4+ T cells from blood. The receptors were gathered from a man younger than 35 in good health.

This chain connects TRBV30 to TRBJ1-2; D gene unclear. The V gene lost 1 base and the J gene lost 8 bases, with 8 bases spanning the gap. CDR1 and CDR2 from the germline V gene are GTSNPN and SVGIG (reference sequence). The CDR3 is 11 amino acids. DNA for the CDR3: TGTGCCTGGAGTGATCAGCCGGGCTACACCTTC. This translates into CAWSDQPGYTF. The whole variable domain, filled in from reference TRBV30 and TRBJ1-2, reads SQTIHQWPATLVQPVGSPLSLECTVEGTSNPNLYWYRQAAGRGLQLLFYSVGIGQISSEVPQNLSASRPQDRQFILSSKKLLLSDSGFYLCAWSDQPGYTFGSGTRLTVV.

The V and J genes are TRBV27 and TRBJ2-5; TRBD2 matches at 8 bases. With V trimmed by 4 bases and J by 3 bases, 7 bases remained unmatched. This CDR3 has 15 residues. The germline V gene has CDR1 MNHEY and CDR2 SMNVEV (reference sequence). The CDR3 sequence is CASSSGGAGEETQYF. CDR3 nucleotides: TGTGCCAGCAGTTCCGGGGGGGCAGGGGAAGAGACCCAGTACTTC.

V and J are TRBV29-1 and TRBJ2-2; either TRBD1 or TRBD2 may fit D (5 bases each). V was pared by 0 bases and J by 2 bases, with 13 bases between. Germline V gives CDR1 SQVTM, CDR2 ANQGSEA. This CDR3 has 16 residues. This CDR3 is CSVEDTWGTNTGELFF. The CDR3 nucleotides read TGCAGCGTTGAAGACACCTGGGGGACCAACACCGGGGAGCTGTTTTTT.

This clone was seen more than once but under ten times. The V and J genes are TRBV19 and TRBJ2-1; D call uncertain. CDR3 length: 14 amino acids. Germline V gene sequence: CDR1 LNHDA, CDR2 SQIVND (reference sequence). Trimming took off 2 bases at V and 5 bases at J, with 10 bases between the two ends. The CDR3 region is CASSINPVNNEQFF. CDR3 sequence (DNA): TGTGCCAGTAGTATAAATCCCGTTAACAATGAGCAGTTCTTC.

V gene TRBV7-3 combines with J gene TRBJ2-1; 15 bases are a match to TRBD2. V lost 8 bases to trimming and J lost 14 bases; unmatched junction nucleotides: 4. Germline CDR1 reads SGHTA; CDR2 reads FQGTGA. This CDR3 region has 12 residues. The CDR3 protein is CASGLAGGPEFF. The CDR3 bases are TGTGCCAGCGGACTAGCGGGAGGGCCGGAGTTCTTC.

This clone occurred a few times. V and J are TRBV29-1 and TRBJ2-1, with a tentative D call TRBD1 (6 bases). Germline CDR1 reads SQVTM; CDR2 reads ANQGSEA. The CDR3 covers 16 residues. The V gene lost 1 base and the J gene lost 1 base, with 14 bases spanning the gap. CDR3 coding DNA: TGCAGCGTTGAAGGTGGGGGCGGAAAGTCCTACAATGAGCAGTTCTTC. As protein: CSVEGGGGKSYNEQFF.

The genes are TRBV30 and TRBJ1-1; the D is unclear. This CDR3 has 13 residues. The V end lost 2 bases, the J end lost 2 bases, and 9 bases lay between the germline ends. The V gene's germline CDR1 is GTSNPN and CDR2 SVGIG (reference sequence). CDR3 sequence reads: CAWSPGRNTEAFF. For the CDR3, the DNA is TGTGCCTGGAGTCCGGGTAGAAACACTGAAGCTTTCTTT.

The chain joins TRBV7-3 to TRBJ2-3; TRBD2 agrees at 7 bases. Germline CDR1 SGHTA, CDR2 FQGTGA. The CDR3 contains 16 residues. V lost 0 bases, J lost 2 bases, and 5 bases stayed unmatched. The CDR3 spells CASSLTSAGNTDTQYF. The CDR3 DNA reads as TGTGCCAGCAGCTTAACGTCAGCGGGAAACACAGATACGCAGTATTTT.

The chain joins TRBV7-2 to TRBJ2-1, with TRBD2 matching 8 bases. V lost 5 bases, J lost 4 bases, and 10 bases stayed unmatched. CDR1 SGHTA and CDR2 FQGNSA come from the germline V gene. CDR3 length equals 16 residues. As DNA, the CDR3 is TGTGCCAGCAGCCCCGGAAGCGGGAGCGGGTACAATGAGCAGTTCTTC. Its protein is CASSPGSGSGYNEQFF. The full variable domain, its missing parts supplied by reference TRBV7-2 and TRBJ2-1, is GAGVSQSPSNKVTEKGKDVELRCDPISGHTALYWYRQSLGQGLEFLIYFQGNSAPDKSGLPSDRFSAERTGGSVSTLTIQRTQQEDSAVYLCASSPGSGSGYNEQFFGPGTRLTVL.

This chain joins TRBV9 and TRBJ2-5; 9 bases align to TRBD2. The V segment lost 4 bases and the J segment 4 bases; nucleotides outside the gene matches: 5. Germline loops: CDR1 SGDLS, CDR2 YYNGEE. The CDR3 totals 14 residues. The CDR3 here is CASSPRTSVETQYF. The CDR3 DNA sequence: TGTGCCAGCAGCCCCCGGACTAGCGTAGAGACCCAGTACTTC.

About this clone itself: The sample contains more than one DNA sequence encoding this CDR3. The V call is TRBV9, the J call TRBJ1-1, with a possible D match to TRBD1 (6 bases). Trimming removed 2 bases at V and 1 base at J, with 9 bases between. Germline lookup yields CDR1 SGDLS and CDR2 YYNGEE. This CDR3 is 14 amino acids long. The CDR3 spells CASSVTGQNTEAFF. In DNA, the CDR3 is TGTGCCAGCAGCGTTACAGGGCAGAACACTGAAGCTTTCTTT.

The chain is built from TRBV11-2 and TRBJ2-5; 9 nucleotides agree with TRBD2. The CDR3 consists of 17 residues. The V and J ends lost 2 bases and 5 bases, in that order; junction bases with no gene match: 12. CDR1 SGHAT and CDR2 FQNNGV come from the germline V gene. The CDR3 region has the DNA TGTGCCAGCAGCTTAAAGTGGGGCGGGAGGGCCGAGGAGACCCAGTACTTC. The encoded protein is CASSLKWGGRAEETQYF.

The V and J genes are TRBV4-2 and TRBJ2-7, with 12 bases aligning to TRBD2. CDR1 is LGHNA, CDR2 YNFKEQ, per germline. This CDR3 comprises 14 residues. V was clipped by 2 bases and J by 12 bases; unmatched bases: 8. This chain's CDR3 is CASSQRLAGGQRYF. The CDR3, as DNA: TGTGCCAGCAGCCAACGGCTAGCGGGAGGGCAACGGTACTTC.

The rearrangement uses TRBV7-9 and TRBJ2-1; D gene unclear. The length of the CDR3 is 14 residues. V dropped 4 bases and J dropped 0 bases, with 7 bases sitting between them. Germline V gene data show CDR1 as SEHNR and CDR2 as FQNEAQ (reference sequence). This chain's CDR3 is CASSSDGSYNEQFF. As DNA, the CDR3 is TGTGCCAGCAGCTCGGACGGCTCCTACAATGAGCAGTTCTTC. The whole variable domain, remainder taken from reference TRBV7-9 and TRBJ2-1, is DTGVSQNPRHKITKRGQNVTFRCDPISEHNRLYWYRQTLGQGPEFLTYFQNEAQLEKSRLLSDRFSAERPKGSFSTLEIQRTEQGDSAMYLCASSSDGSYNEQFFGPGTRLTVL.